Reported below is one TCR beta chain. The PCR made use of 60 Vbeta and 13 Jbeta primers. Here immunoSEQ multiplex PCR was the method, and the copy in TCRdb shows in-frame clones only, minus some. Here the sample spans about 86,000 clones, roughly 80% being singletons. This specimen comes from a study of cytomegalovirus exposure and HLA in healthy donors. V lost 1 base and J 4 bases, leaving 10 bases between the germline ends. The length of the CDR3 is 14 residues. The sample comprised PBMCs. This chain uses TRBV6-7 with TRBJ1-2; D not resolved. TRBV6-7 is designated an ORF whose function remains uncertain. The sequence was obtained from a middle-aged woman in good health and CMV-seropositive. The CDR3 sequence: CASSYLQRVYGYTF. Written as DNA, the CDR3 is TGTGCCAGCAGTTACTTACAGAGGGTCTATGGCTACACCTTC.